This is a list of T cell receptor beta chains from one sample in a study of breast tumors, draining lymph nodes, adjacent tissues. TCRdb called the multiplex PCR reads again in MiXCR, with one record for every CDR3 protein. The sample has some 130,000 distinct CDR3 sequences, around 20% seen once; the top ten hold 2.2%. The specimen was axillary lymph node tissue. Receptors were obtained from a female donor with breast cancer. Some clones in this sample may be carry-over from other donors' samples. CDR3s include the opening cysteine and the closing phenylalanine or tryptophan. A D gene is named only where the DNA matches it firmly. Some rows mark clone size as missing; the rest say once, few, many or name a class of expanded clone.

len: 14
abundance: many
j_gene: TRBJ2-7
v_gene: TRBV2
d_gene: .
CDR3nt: TGTGCCAGCAGGAGCGAGACTAGGTCCTACGAGCAGTACTTC
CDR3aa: CASRSETRSYEQYF

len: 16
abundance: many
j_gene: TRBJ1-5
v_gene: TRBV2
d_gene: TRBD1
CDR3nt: TGTGCCAGCAGGATCCGGGACAGCGTTCACAATCAGCCCCAGCATTTT
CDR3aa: CASRIRDSVHNQPQHF

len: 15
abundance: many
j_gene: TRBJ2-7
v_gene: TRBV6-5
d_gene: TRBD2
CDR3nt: TGTGCCAGCAGTTATGGACTAGCGGGAGGATACGAGCAGTACTTC
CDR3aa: CASSYGLAGGYEQYF

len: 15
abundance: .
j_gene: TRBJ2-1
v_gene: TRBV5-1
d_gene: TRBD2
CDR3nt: TGCGCCAGCTCCCCCGGACTAGCGGGACCCAATGAGCAGTTCTTC
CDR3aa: CASSPGLAGPNEQFF

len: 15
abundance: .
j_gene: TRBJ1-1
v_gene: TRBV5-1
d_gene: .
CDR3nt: TGCGCCAGCAGCTTCGGGCAGGGCATTAACACTGAAGCTTTCTTT
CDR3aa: CASSFGQGINTEAFF

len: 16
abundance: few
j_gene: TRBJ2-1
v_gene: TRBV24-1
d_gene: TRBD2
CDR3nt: TGTGCCACCAGTGAGTTTAGCGGGAGCACCTACAATGAGCAGTTCTTC
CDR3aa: CATSEFSGSTYNEQFF

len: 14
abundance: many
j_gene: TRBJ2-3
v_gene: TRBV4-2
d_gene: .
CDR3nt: TGTGCCAGCAGCCACGGAGGGGGCACAGATACGCAGTATTTT
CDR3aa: CASSHGGGTDTQYF

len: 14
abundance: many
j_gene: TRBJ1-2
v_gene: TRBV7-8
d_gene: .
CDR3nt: TGTGCCAGCAGCAGACAGACTTCTAACTATGGCTACACCTTC
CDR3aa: CASSRQTSNYGYTF

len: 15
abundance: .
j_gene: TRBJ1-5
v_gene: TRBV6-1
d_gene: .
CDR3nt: TGTGCCAGCAGTGAAGCCAAGGTTAGCAATCAGCCCCAGCATTTT
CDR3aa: CASSEAKVSNQPQHF

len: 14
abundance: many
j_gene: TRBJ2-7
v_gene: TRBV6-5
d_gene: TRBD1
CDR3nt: TGTGCCAGCAGTTATGGGACAGGAGGCTACGAGCAGTACTTC
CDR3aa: CASSYGTGGYEQYF